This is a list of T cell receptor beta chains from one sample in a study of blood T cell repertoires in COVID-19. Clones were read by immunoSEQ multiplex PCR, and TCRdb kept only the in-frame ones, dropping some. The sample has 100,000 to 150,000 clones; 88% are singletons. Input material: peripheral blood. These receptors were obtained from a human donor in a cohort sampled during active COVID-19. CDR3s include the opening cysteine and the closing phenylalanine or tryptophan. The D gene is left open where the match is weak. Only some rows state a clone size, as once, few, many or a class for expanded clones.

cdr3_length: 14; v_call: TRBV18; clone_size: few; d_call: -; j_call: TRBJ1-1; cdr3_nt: TGTGCCAGCTCACCCGGACAAAGGAACACTGAAGCTTTCTTT; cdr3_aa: CASSPGQRNTEAFF
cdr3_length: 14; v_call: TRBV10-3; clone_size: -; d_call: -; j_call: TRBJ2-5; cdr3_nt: TGTGCCATCAACCCTGCGGGGTCGCGGGAGACCCAGTACTTC; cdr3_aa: CAINPAGSRETQYF
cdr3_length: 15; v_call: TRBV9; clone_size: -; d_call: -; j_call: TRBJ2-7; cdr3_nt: TGTGCCAGCAGCGTAGTTCCGGGAGACTCCTACGAGCAGTACTTC; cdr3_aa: CASSVVPGDSYEQYF
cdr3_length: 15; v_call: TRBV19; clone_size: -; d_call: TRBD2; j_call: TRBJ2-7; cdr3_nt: TGTGCCAGTAGTATGGTAGCGGGACCCTCCTACGAGCAGTACTTC; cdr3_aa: CASSMVAGPSYEQYF
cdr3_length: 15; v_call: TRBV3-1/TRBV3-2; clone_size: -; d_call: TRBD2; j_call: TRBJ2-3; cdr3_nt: TGTGCCAGCAGCCGAACTAGCGGGGGGGTGGATACGCAGTATTTT; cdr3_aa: CASSRTSGGVDTQYF
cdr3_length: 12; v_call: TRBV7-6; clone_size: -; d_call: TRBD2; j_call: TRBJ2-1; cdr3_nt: TGTGCCAGCTCTCATGCGGGGGGCGAGCAGTTCTTC; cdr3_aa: CASSHAGGEQFF
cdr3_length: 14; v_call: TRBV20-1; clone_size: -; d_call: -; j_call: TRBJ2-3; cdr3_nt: TGCAGTGCTAGTAGGCTACGGGGCACAGATACGCAGTATTTT; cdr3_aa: CSASRLRGTDTQYF
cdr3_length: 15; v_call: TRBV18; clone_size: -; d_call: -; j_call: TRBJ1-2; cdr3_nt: TGTGCCAGCTCACCACCAACAGGGTCAAACTATGGCTACACCTTC; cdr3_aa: CASSPPTGSNYGYTF
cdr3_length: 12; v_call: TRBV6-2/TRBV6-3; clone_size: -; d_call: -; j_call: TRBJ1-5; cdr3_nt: TGTGCCAGCAGTTACAGAGGTGGCCCCCAGCATTTT; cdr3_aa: CASSYRGGPQHF
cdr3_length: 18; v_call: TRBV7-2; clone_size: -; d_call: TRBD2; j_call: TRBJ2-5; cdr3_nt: TGTGCCAGCAGCTTGGACCCTATACTAGCGACCCAAGAGGGGACCCAGTACTTC; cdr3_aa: CASSLDPILATQEGTQYF
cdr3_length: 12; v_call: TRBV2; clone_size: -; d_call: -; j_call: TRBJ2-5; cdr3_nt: TGTGCCAGCAGTCCCCAGCAAGAGACCCAGTACTTC; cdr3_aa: CASSPQQETQYF
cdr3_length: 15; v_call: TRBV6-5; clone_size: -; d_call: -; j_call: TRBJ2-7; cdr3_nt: TGTGCCAGCAGTTACTCGAAGCGGCCCTCCTACGAGCAGTACTTC; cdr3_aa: CASSYSKRPSYEQYF
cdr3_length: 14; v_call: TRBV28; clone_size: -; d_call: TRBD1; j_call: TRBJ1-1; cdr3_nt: TGTGCCAGCAGACTGACAGGGACGAACACTGAAGCTTTCTTT; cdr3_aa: CASRLTGTNTEAFF
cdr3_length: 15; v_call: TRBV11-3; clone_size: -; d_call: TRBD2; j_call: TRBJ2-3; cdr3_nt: TGTGCCAGCAGCCTACGGGAGGGCCGCTCAGATACGCAGTATTTT; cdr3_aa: CASSLREGRSDTQYF
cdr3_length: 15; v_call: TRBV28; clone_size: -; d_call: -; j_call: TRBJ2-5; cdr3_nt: TGTGCCAGCAGTCCTCGAGGTAGGGGGCAAGAGACCCAGTACTTC; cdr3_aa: CASSPRGRGQETQYF
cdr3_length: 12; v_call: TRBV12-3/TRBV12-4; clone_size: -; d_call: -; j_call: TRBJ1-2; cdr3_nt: TGTGCCAGCAGTTCCCGACAGTATGGCTACACCTTC; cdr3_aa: CASSSRQYGYTF
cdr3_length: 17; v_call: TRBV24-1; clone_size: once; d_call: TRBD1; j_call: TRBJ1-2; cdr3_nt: TGTGCCACCAGTGATTCCCGCGAAAGGGGGCGTTTCCATGGCTACACCTTC; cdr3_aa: CATSDSRERGRFHGYTF
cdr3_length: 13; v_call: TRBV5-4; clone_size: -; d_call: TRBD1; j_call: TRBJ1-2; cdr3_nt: TGTGCCAGCAGCCAGGGACAGGGGAACGGCTACACCTTC; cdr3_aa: CASSQGQGNGYTF
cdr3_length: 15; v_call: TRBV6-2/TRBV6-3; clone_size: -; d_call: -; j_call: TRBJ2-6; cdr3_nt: TGTGCCAGCAGCAAAAACAGGGTCCCCTCCTCTGTCCTGACTTTC; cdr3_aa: CASSKNRVPSSVLTF
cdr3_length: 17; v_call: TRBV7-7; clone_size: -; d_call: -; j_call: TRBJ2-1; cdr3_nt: TGTGCTAGCAGCTTACTCTATGCAGGGGGGCGGTACAATGAGCAGTTCTTC; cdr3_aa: CASSLLYAGGRYNEQFF
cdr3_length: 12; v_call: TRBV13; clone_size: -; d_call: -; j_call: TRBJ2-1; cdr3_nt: TGTGCCAGCAGCATGACTGCTAATGAGCAGTTCTTC; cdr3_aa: CASSMTANEQFF
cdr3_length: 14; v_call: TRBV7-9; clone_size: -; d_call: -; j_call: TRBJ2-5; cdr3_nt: TGTGCCAGCACAGGACCCCAGGGCCGAGAGACCCAGTACTTC; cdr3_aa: CASTGPQGRETQYF
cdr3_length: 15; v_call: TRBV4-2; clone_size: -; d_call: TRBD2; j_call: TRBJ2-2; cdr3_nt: TGTGCCAGCAGCCACAGCGGGAGGGCCGACGGGGAGCTGTTTTTT; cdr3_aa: CASSHSGRADGELFF
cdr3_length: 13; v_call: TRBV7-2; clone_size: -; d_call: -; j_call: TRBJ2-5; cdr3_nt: TGTGCCAGCAGCCGAGGACTCCAAGAGACCCAGTACTTC; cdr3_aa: CASSRGLQETQYF
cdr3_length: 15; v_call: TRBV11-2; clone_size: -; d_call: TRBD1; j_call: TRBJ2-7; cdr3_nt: TGTGCCAGCAGTAGGGACAGGGGGTCGGTCTACGAGCAGTACTTC; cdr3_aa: CASSRDRGSVYEQYF
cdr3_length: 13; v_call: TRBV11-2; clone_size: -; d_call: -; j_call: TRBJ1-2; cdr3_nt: TGTGCCAGCAGCTTAGAGAGGGGGTTGGGCTACACCTTC; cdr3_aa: CASSLERGLGYTF
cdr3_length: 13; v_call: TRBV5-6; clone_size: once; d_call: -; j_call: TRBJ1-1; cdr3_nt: TGTGCCAGCAGCCCCCAACGGGGTCGCGGGGCTTTCTTT; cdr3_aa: CASSPQRGRGAFF
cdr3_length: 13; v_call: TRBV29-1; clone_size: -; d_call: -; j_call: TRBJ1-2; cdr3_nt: TGCAGCGTTGACGGGGGGGGATACTATGGCTACACCTTC; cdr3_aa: CSVDGGGYYGYTF
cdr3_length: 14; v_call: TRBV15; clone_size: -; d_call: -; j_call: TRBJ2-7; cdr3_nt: TGTGCCACCAGCAGAGATCGGGGGAGACACGAGCAGTACTTC; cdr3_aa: CATSRDRGRHEQYF
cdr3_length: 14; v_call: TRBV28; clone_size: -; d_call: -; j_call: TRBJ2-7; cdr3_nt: TGTGCCAGCAGTTTGTTTAGGGGGAGTTACGAGCAGTACTTC; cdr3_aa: CASSLFRGSYEQYF
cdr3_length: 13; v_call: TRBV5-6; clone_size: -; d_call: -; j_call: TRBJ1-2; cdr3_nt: TGTGCCAGCAGCGTGGACAGCTCCTATGGCTACACCTTC; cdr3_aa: CASSVDSSYGYTF
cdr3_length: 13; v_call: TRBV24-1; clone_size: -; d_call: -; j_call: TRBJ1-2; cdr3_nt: TGTGCCACCAGTGAAAGGGCAGGGTATGGCTACACCTTC; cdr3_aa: CATSERAGYGYTF
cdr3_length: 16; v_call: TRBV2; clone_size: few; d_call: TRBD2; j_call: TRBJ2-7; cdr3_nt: TGTGCCAGCAGAGGGGCCCGGCGGGGGTTTCAATACGAGCAGTACTTC; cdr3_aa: CASRGARRGFQYEQYF
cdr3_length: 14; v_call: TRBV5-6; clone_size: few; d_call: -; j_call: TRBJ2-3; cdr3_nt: TGTGCCAGCAGCTCTCTGGCAGGGGCAGATACGCAGTATTTT; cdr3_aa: CASSSLAGADTQYF
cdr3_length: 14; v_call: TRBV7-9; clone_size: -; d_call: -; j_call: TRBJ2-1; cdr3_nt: TGTGCCAGCAGCTTGGGAGGCTCCTACAATGAGCAGTTCTTC; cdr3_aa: CASSLGGSYNEQFF
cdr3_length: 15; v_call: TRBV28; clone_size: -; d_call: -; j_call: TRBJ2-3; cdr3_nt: TGTGCCAGCAGTCAGCGGGTTACACAAACAGATACGCAGTATTTT; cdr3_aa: CASSQRVTQTDTQYF
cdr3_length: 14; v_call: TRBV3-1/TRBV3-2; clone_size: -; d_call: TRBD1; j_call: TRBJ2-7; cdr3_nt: TGTGCCAGCCGGGGACAGGGGACGTCCTACGAGCAGTACTTC; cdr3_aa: CASRGQGTSYEQYF
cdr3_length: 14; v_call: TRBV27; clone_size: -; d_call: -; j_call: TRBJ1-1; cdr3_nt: TGTGCCAGCAGTTCAGGGTATTCGGGCACTGAAGCTTTCTTT; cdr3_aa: CASSSGYSGTEAFF
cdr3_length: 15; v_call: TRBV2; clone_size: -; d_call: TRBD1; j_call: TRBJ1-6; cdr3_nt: TGTGCCAGCACAAGCTCGGGACAGCCTAATTCACCCCTCCACTTT; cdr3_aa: CASTSSGQPNSPLHF